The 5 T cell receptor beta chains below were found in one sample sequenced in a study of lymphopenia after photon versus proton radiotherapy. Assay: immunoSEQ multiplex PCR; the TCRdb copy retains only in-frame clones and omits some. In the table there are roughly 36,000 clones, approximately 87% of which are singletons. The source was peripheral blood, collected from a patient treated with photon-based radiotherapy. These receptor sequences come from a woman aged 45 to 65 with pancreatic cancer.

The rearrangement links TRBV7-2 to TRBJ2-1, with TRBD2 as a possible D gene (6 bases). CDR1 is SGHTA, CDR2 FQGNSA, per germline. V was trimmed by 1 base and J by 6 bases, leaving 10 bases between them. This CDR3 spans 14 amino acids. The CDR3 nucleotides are TGTGCCAGCAGCTTAGGTTCCGGGGGCAATGAGCAGTTCTTC. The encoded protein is CASSLGSGGNEQFF. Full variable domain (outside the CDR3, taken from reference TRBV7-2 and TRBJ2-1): GAGVSQSPSNKVTEKGKDVELRCDPISGHTALYWYRQSLGQGLEFLIYFQGNSAPDKSGLPSDRFSAERTGGSVSTLTIQRTQQEDSAVYLCASSLGSGGNEQFFGPGTRLTVL.

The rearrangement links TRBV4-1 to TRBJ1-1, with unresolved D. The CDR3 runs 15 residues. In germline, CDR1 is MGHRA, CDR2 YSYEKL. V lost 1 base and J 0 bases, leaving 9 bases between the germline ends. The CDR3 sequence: CASSQVSDLNTEAFF. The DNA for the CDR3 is TGCGCCAGCAGCCAAGTTTCAGACCTGAACACTGAAGCTTTCTTT.

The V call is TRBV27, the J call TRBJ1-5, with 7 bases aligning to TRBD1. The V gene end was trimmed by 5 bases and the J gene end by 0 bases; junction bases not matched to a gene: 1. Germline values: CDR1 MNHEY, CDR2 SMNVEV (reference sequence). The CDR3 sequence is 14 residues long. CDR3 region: CASSRQGSNQPQHF. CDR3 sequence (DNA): TGTGCCAGCAGTAGACAGGGTAGCAATCAGCCCCAGCATTTT.

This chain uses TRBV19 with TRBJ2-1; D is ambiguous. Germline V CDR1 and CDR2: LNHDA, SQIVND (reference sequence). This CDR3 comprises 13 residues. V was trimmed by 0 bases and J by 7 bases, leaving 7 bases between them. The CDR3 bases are TGTGCCAGTAGTATAGATCCCAGGAATGAGCAGTTCTTC. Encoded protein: CASSIDPRNEQFF.

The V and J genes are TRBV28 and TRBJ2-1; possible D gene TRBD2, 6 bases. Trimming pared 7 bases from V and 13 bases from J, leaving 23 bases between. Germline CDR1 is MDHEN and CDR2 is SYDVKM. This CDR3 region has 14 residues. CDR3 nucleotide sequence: TGTGCCAGCACCTCCCCGTATGGCGGGACCGAACAGTTCTTC. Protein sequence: CASTSPYGGTEQFF.